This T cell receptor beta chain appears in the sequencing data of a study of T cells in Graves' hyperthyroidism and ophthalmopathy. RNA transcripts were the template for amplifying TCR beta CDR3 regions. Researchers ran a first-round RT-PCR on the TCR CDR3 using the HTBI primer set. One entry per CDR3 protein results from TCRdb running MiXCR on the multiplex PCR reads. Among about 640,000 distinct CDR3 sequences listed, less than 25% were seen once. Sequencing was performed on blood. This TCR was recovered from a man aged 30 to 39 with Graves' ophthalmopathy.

The CDR3 protein is CAISSSGTDTDTQYF. CDR3 in DNA: TGTGCCATCAGTTCAAGCGGGACCGACACAGATACGCAGTATTTT. The chain employs TRBV10-3 and TRBJ2-3, with 7 positions matching TRBD2. Germline lookup yields CDR1 ENHRY and CDR2 SYGVKD. J lost 2 bases, V lost 5 bases, and 7 bases had no gene match. The CDR3 extends over 15 amino acids.